This section outlines one T cell receptor (beta chain) sequence together with its context. The CDR3 loop spans 15 amino acids. With V trimmed by 5 bases and J by 8 bases, 8 bases remained unmatched. CDR1 is PRHDT and CDR2 is FYEKMQ in the germline V gene (reference sequence). Sequenced by immunoSEQ multiplex PCR; TCRdb stores in-frame clones only, minus some. The table includes some 53,000 clones, roughly three quarters detected once. This record belongs to a study of memory CD4+ T cells and cytomegalovirus serostatus. Study overall: Healthy Belgian adult donors included roughly ten CMV-positive and some 24 CMV-negative people.

Single viable CD3+CD4+CD8-CD45RO+ cells were sorted as the memory CD4+ T cells. Donors' CMV status reflects serum IgG against pp150, pp28, p38, p52. The TCR originated in an adult in good health and CMV-seronegative. The rearrangement uses TRBV13 and TRBJ1-4, with 10 bases identical to TRBD1. The sequencing input was memory CD4+ T cells from blood. The CDR3 is CASSVPGQGREKLFF. For the CDR3, the DNA is TGTGCCAGCAGCGTACCGGGACAGGGGCGGGAAAAACTGTTTTTT.